A few counts support the clone carrying this T cell receptor beta chain. Antigen specificity is unknown. Clones were read by immunoSEQ multiplex PCR, and TCRdb kept only the in-frame ones, dropping some. The sample holds 57,000 or so clones, about 84% seen once. This sample is part of a study of OX40 agonist ivuxolimab in advanced cancers. Broader study findings: Low normalized clonal expansion also occurred in some nonresponding patients.

The input for sequencing was CD4+ or CD8+ T cells sorted from blood, taken in a trial of the OX40 agonist ivuxolimab. The clonotype was recovered from an adult with an advanced solid tumor such as melanoma, head and neck, liver or kidney cancer.

CDR3 amino acids: CAWTHSGEVGTEAFF. CDR3 bases: TGTGCCTGGACCCACTCAGGGGAGGTTGGCACTGAAGCTTTCTTT. The J gene is TRBJ1-1, the V gene TRBV30; D perhaps matches TRBD1 (6 bases). V shed 4 bases and J shed 4 bases, with 19 bases lying between them. The length of the CDR3 is 15 residues. Germline CDR1 reads GTSNPN; CDR2 reads SVGIG (reference sequence).